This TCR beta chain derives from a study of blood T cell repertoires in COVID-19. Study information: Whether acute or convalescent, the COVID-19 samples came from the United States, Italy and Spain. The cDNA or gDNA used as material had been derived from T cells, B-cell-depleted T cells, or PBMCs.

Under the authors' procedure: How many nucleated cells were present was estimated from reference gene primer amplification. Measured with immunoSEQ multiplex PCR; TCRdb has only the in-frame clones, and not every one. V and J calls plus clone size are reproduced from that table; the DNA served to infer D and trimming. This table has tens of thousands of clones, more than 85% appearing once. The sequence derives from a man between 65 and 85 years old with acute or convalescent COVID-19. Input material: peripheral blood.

The CDR3 here is CASSDLGQGIETQYF. The CDR3, as DNA: TGTGCCAGCAGTGATCTCGGACAGGGGATTGAGACCCAGTACTTC. The V and J genes are TRBV2 and TRBJ2-5; 9 nucleotides match TRBD1. Germline values: CDR1 SNHLY, CDR2 FYNNEI. With 3 bases clipped from V and 5 bases from J, the junction kept 7 bases outside the gene matches. This CDR3 comprises 15 residues.